The 16 T cell receptor beta chains listed next were all sequenced from one sample in a study of human T cells and chemical hapten exposure. Stated time point: patch test 3, about 24 weeks after DPC sensitization. Sample treatment: therapeutic diphenylcyclopropenone sensitization with weekly scalp DPC. TCRdb redid the calling of the RACE reads with MiXCR, one entry per CDR3 protein. This sample has approximately 50,000 distinct CDR3 sequences, with about 10% found just once. The sample was whole blood, taken in connection with sensitization to the hapten diphenylcyclopropenone (DPC). The source is a middle-aged woman with alopecia areata. Some clones in this sample may be carry-over from other donors' samples.

Ten or more counts support this clonotype. CDR3 coding DNA: TGTGCCAGCTCACCTCGGACGTTAGGCGGGGGGACCTACAATGAGCAGTTCTTC. It is translated as CASSPRTLGGGTYNEQFF. This rearrangement joins TRBV18 to TRBJ2-1; 8 nucleotides align to TRBD2. With 3 bases clipped from V and 2 bases from J, the junction kept 12 bases outside the gene matches. The CDR3 contains 18 residues. Per the germline V gene, CDR1 is KGHSH and CDR2 is LQKENI.

This clonotype has at least ten counts. The rearrangement links TRBV28 to TRBJ1-5; D gene unclear. Germline lookup yields CDR1 MDHEN and CDR2 SYDVKM. CDR3 length: 16 amino acids. Trimming cost V 2 bases and J 2 bases, with 13 bases left between them. CDR3 amino acids: CASSLPETWGNQPQHF. The CDR3 DNA reads as TGTGCCAGCAGTTTACCCGAGACTTGGGGCAATCAGCCCCAGCATTTT.

This clonotype has just a few counts. The chain employs TRBV29-1 and TRBJ2-3; TRBD2 matches at 9 bases. This CDR3 comprises 14 residues. With V trimmed by 7 bases and J by 4 bases, 9 bases remained unmatched. In germline, CDR1 is SQVTM, CDR2 ANQGSEA. The CDR3 nucleotides read TGCAGCGCCGCGACTAGCGGTTCTGCAGATACGCAGTATTTT. As protein: CSAATSGSADTQYF.

This clonotype has a handful of counts. V and J are TRBV6-5 and TRBJ1-2; D possibly corresponds to TRBD1 (6 bases). Germline CDR1 is MNHEY and CDR2 is SVGAGI. CDR3 length equals 13 residues. The ends were cut back, 6 bases at V and 3 bases at J, with 11 bases in the middle. The CDR3 spells CASRPRQDYGYTF. The CDR3 DNA reads TGTGCCAGCAGACCACGACAGGACTATGGCTACACCTTC.

This rearrangement joins TRBV4-2 to TRBJ2-7; tentative D call: TRBD2 (6 bases). V was pared by 5 bases and J by 2 bases, with 10 bases between. This CDR3 is 13 amino acids long. In germline, CDR1 is LGHNA, CDR2 YNFKEQ. In DNA, the CDR3 is TGTGCCAGCAGCTCGGGAGCCCCCTACGAGCAGTACTTC. Translating it yields CASSSGAPYEQYF.

This sequence joins TRBV5-5 and TRBJ2-7, with D unclear. The V end was cut by 0 bases, the J end by 7 bases, with 17 bases between. The CDR3 runs 15 residues. From germline, CDR1 is SGHKS and CDR2 YYEKEE (reference sequence). The CDR3 reads CASSLAATAVSEQYF. Here the CDR3 DNA reads TGTGCCAGCAGCTTGGCCGCGACGGCGGTCTCGGAGCAGTACTTC.

This clonotype was counted between two and nine times. V usage is TRBV7-2 and J usage is TRBJ2-3; D not resolved. The germline V gene encodes CDR1 SGHTA and CDR2 FQGNSA. Trimming stripped 4 bases from V and 5 bases from J, with 4 bases between. CDR3 size: 11 residues. CDR3 region: CASSSLDTQYF. The CDR3, as DNA: TGTGCCAGCAGCTCCTTAGATACGCAGTATTTT.

This sequence joins TRBV7-2 and TRBJ2-3; D perhaps matches TRBD1 (5 bases). This CDR3 spans 14 amino acids. Germline assignment: CDR1 SGHTA and CDR2 FQGNSA. V was pared by 5 bases and J by 1 base, with 10 bases between. Here the CDR3 reads CASSTRAGTDTQYF. For the CDR3, the DNA is TGTGCCAGCAGCACCAGGGCCGGCACAGATACGCAGTATTTT.

The chain is built from TRBV5-1 and TRBJ2-7; D unclear. Trimming stripped 0 bases from V and 3 bases from J, with 10 bases between. Germline V gene lookup returns CDR1 SGHRS and CDR2 YFSETQ. This CDR3 region has 14 residues. Written as DNA, the CDR3 is TGCGCCAGCAGCTTGGGTGAGGTTAACTACGAGCAGTACTTC. Its translation: CASSLGEVNYEQYF.

The chain recombines TRBV3-1 with TRBJ2-3, with TRBD2 matching over 7 bases. Germline assignment: CDR1 LGHDT and CDR2 YNNKEL (reference sequence). This CDR3 is 16 amino acids long. J was trimmed by 4 bases and V by 4 bases; bases with no gene match: 11. Here the CDR3 DNA reads TGTGCCAGCAGCCTCGGCGGGGGATGGGCAGCAGATACGCAGTATTTT. It encodes CASSLGGGWAADTQYF.

The V call is TRBV9, the J call TRBJ2-1, with TRBD1 identical over 8 bases. The CDR3 covers 16 residues. Per the germline V gene, CDR1 is SGDLS and CDR2 is YYNGEE. V lost 0 bases, J lost 5 bases, and 7 bases stayed unmatched. The CDR3 coding sequence is TGTGCCAGCAGCGTAGGCGTTGGACAGGGCCACAATGAGCAGTTCTTC. This codes for CASSVGVGQGHNEQFF.

In its sample, this clonotype was seen many times. The V gene is TRBV11-2, the J gene TRBJ2-1; D remains ambiguous. Germline V gene lookup returns CDR1 SGHAT and CDR2 FQNNGV. The V gene lost 5 bases and the J gene lost 8 bases, with 7 bases spanning the gap. The CDR3 covers 11 residues. The CDR3 DNA reads as TGTGCCAGCAGCCCCAGCGATGAGCAGTTCTTC. This translates into CASSPSDEQFF.

The chain uses TRBV29-1 and TRBJ1-6; no reliable D call. Deletions cut 5 bases from V and 3 bases from J, with 8 bases between. Germline assignment: CDR1 SQVTM and CDR2 ANQGSEA. This CDR3 spans 13 amino acids. The CDR3 sequence: CSVTSDYNSPLHF. The CDR3, as DNA: TGCAGCGTTACGTCGGACTATAATTCACCCCTCCACTTT.

This clonotype was detected only a few times. The chain links TRBV5-1 to TRBJ1-2, with unresolved D. V shed 0 bases and J shed 3 bases, with 15 bases lying between them. This CDR3 has 16 residues. In germline, CDR1 is SGHRS, CDR2 YFSETQ. The CDR3 reads CASSLDLWVRDYGYTF. CDR3 coding DNA: TGCGCCAGCAGCTTGGATTTGTGGGTCCGTGACTATGGCTACACCTTC.

V is TRBV6-4 and J is TRBJ2-1, with 7 positions matching TRBD2. The germline gives CDR1 MRHNA, CDR2 SNTAGT. With 0 bases clipped from V and 3 bases from J, the junction kept 5 bases outside the gene matches. The CDR3 is 16 amino acids. CDR3 loop: CASSDSRSGDYNEQFF. For the CDR3, the DNA is TGTGCCAGCAGTGACTCGAGAAGCGGGGACTACAATGAGCAGTTCTTC.

This clonotype was counted ten times or more. The chain couples TRBV7-9 to TRBJ2-7; weak D call: TRBD1 (5 bases). The V end lost 1 base, the J end lost 3 bases, and 7 bases lay between the germline ends. Germline V gene sequence: CDR1 SEHNR, CDR2 FQNEAQ (reference sequence). This CDR3 has 13 amino acids. The CDR3 here is CASSLEGRYEQYF. The CDR3 nucleotides are TGTGCCAGCAGCTTAGAGGGGCGCTACGAGCAGTACTTC.